What follows is one TCR beta chain and its context. The antigen it recognizes is unknown. No per-base quality is available; no much larger clone lies one base away. These data are taken from a study of T cell clonotyping in hematopoietic cell transplantation (dated by TCRdb to the early 2020s). General notes on the study: Recipient samples taken before transplant were obtained following cytoreduction. A total of some 130 blood samples were collected in the study from 35 to 45 consecutive transplant recipients and their related donors. Recruitment of patients ran from September 2015 to early 2017, and follow-up continued until September 2020 or until death. Overall study outcomes, separate from this receptor: Overlap with donor repertoires was found for only a small fraction of recipient repertoires, with over 95% found to appear de novo at the given depth. After transplant, TCR diversity in recipients dropped, and pathologically expanded clonotypes climbed progressively between day 30 and day 180. The sample size was limited, and because cells were not sorted, the contributions of CD4 and CD8 repertoires could not be separated. Inverse Simpson Index values from donors and from recipients before transplant predicted broader TCR repertoire diversity after transplant.

V is pared back by 1 base and J by 6 bases, with 4 bases lying between the germline termini. As encoded in the germline V gene, CDR1 is SGHRS while CDR2 is YFSETQ. From its cysteine to its phenylalanine, the CDR3 spans 12 amino acids. Just CDR3 DNA is preserved here, 36 bases in frame from base 1. The time point label for this specimen denotes: recipient sample about 28 days before transplant, after cytoreduction. Blood from recipients was drawn roughly 28 days before transplant, then again at days 30, 100 and 180 after transplant. Nuclei Lysis Solution was used to extract genomic DNA from fresh or cryopreserved unfractionated peripheral blood mononuclear cells. The immunoSEQ assay, a bias-controlled multiplex PCR using V- and J-specific primers, was used to amplify TCR beta CDR3 regions from genomic DNA. A proprietary barcode and Illumina adapter sequences were added to the CDR3 amplicons in a second PCR step. An Illumina MiSeq instrument was used to sequence the CDR3 libraries. The authors processed their data as follows. Export and quality control were done with immunoSEQ Analyzer 3.0, while downstream analyses used R Bioconductor and Immunarch. Repertoire metrics were calculated using only productive rearrangements within the normalized downsampled data set. In the normalized cohort, a clonotype counted as pathologically expanded if the clonotype was larger than 5 templates. The Inverse Simpson Index served as the measure of repertoire diversity. To capture all clonotypes, CMV-specificity analyses were performed on the non-normalized data set. As stored in TCRdb, this immuneACCESS dataset retains in-frame rearrangements with V and J assigned. A fraction of the clones does not appear; measured against another copy, unresolved V genes explain less than half of the discrepancy, and the remainder lacks a known reason. From that table come the V and J calls and clone size; the DNA was used to work out D and trimming. In this sample the table shows approximately 80,000 clones, 90% to 97% of which occur a single time. About 1.8% of the sample lies in the top ten.

Sequencing was performed on peripheral blood mononuclear cells, taken before stem cell transplant. This TCR derives from a woman aged 45 to 65 with acute myeloid leukemia. Some clones in this sample may be carry-over from other donors' samples. Recombination joined TRBV5-1 with TRBJ2-2, with the identity of the D gene unclear. The DNA is as follows: TGCGCCAGCAGCTTGTCTGCCGGGGAGCTGTTTTTT. The translation is CASSLSAGELFF. This CDR3, with the reference TRBV5-1 and TRBJ2-2 proteins standing in past its ends, gives the full variable domain KAGVTQTPRYLIKTRGQQVTLSCSPISGHRSVSWYQQTPGQGLQFLFEYFSETQRNKGNFPGRFSGRQFSNSRSEMNVSTLELGDSALYLCASSLSAGELFFGEGSRLTVL.